These 20 T cell receptor beta chains share one sample of origin, sequenced in a study of blood T cell repertoires in COVID-19. Sequencing was performed with immunoSEQ multiplex PCR; in TCRdb, only in-frame clones are kept and a portion is missing. The table shows about 250,000 clones, with about four fifths occurring only once. The sequenced sample was PBMCs or T cells enriched from blood (not recorded which). These receptors were taken from a man in his fifties or sixties who had recovered from COVID-19.

The genes are TRBV3-1 (or the pseudogene TRBV3-2) and TRBJ1-5, with TRBD1 matching over 7 bases. This CDR3 contains 15 residues. Germline CDR1 LGHDT, CDR2 YNNKEL (reference sequence). V dropped 1 base and J dropped 10; count of bases not matched to a gene: 10. DNA for the CDR3: TGTGCCAGCAGCCAAGGGGACAGCGGTTTGTTACCCCAGCATTTT. Translated: CASSQGDSGLLPQHF.

This rearrangement joins TRBV5-6 to TRBJ2-1; 14 positions match TRBD2. Trimming at V came to 5 bases and at J to 10 bases, leaving 11 bases not matched to a gene. The CDR3 runs to 16 residues. Per the germline V gene, CDR1 is SGHDT and CDR2 is YYEEEE. The CDR3 loop is CASSWTGTSGGGEQFF. In DNA form, the CDR3 reads TGTGCCAGCAGTTGGACCGGGACTAGCGGGGGTGGGGAGCAGTTCTTC.

The gene calls are TRBV6-2 or TRBV6-3 and TRBJ2-7; possible D gene TRBD1, 6 bases. The germline V gene encodes CDR1 MNHEY and CDR2 SVGEGT. Trimming pared 3 bases from V and 3 bases from J, leaving 15 bases between. The CDR3 is 15 residues long. The CDR3 loop is CASSYRGHINYEQYF. The CDR3 coding sequence is TGTGCCAGCAGTTATCGGGGACACATAAACTACGAGCAGTACTTC.

The DNA of the CDR3 is TGCGCCAGCAGCTCAGGACAGGGGACCGGGAATGAGCAGTTCTTC. Amino acid sequence: CASSSGQGTGNEQFF. The chain couples TRBV5-1 to TRBJ2-1, with 9 bases identical to TRBD1. Germline-derived CDR1 and CDR2 are SGHRS and YFSETQ. Trimming took 3 bases from V and 7 from J; bases not matched to a gene: 8. The CDR3 consists of 15 residues.

This clone was found a few times. This specimen includes other DNA sequences encoding the same CDR3. The chain joins TRBV11-2 to TRBJ1-1; D is uncertain. Between the trimmed V and J ends, which lost 1 base and 2 bases, there was a span of 8 bases. The CDR3 is 14 amino acids. The germline V gene encodes CDR1 SGHAT and CDR2 FQNNGV. As DNA, the CDR3 is TGTGCCAGCAGCTTAGTTCGGGGAAACACTGAAGCTTTCTTT. This translates into CASSLVRGNTEAFF.

The chain employs TRBV11-2 and TRBJ2-4; a weak D match, TRBD2 (6 bases). V dropped 6 bases and J dropped 0 bases, with 21 bases sitting between them. Germline CDR1 and CDR2: SGHAT and FQNNGV. The CDR3 runs 18 residues. CDR3 in DNA: TGTGCCAGCAGTCCAATACAACTAGCAGAACTAGCCAAAAACATTCAGTACTTC. Amino acid sequence: CASSPIQLAELAKNIQYF.

V and J are TRBV5-1 and TRBJ2-7, with D possibly TRBD2 on 6 matching bases. The V and J ends lost 3 bases and 3 bases respectively, with 10 bases between them. CDR1 and CDR2 from the germline V gene are SGHRS and YFSETQ. CDR3 length: 13 amino acids. CDR3 amino acids: CASSSGEHYEQYF. CDR3 sequence (DNA): TGCGCCAGCAGCTCGGGAGAACACTACGAGCAGTACTTC.

The chain is built from TRBV30 and TRBJ1-2; tentatively, D is TRBD1 (6 bases). This CDR3 contains 13 residues. Trimming took off 8 bases at V and 4 bases at J, with 17 bases between the two ends. Germline assignment: CDR1 GTSNPN and CDR2 SVGIG (reference sequence). CDR3 sequence reads: CALSSGQFYGYTF. In DNA, the CDR3 is TGTGCCCTCAGCTCCGGACAGTTCTATGGCTACACCTTC.

The chain combines TRBV3-1 (or the pseudogene TRBV3-2) with TRBJ1-2; TRBD1 aligns across 7 bases. Looked up from germline, CDR1 is LGHDT and CDR2 is YNNKEL (reference sequence). This CDR3 is 14 amino acids long. V was pared by 4 bases and J by 3 bases, with 5 bases of the junction left unmatched. DNA of the CDR3: TGTGCCAGCAGCCCGGAGGGGGCGGACTATGGCTACACCTTC. Its protein is CASSPEGADYGYTF.

About this clone: The sample carries other DNA sequences with the same CDR3. V gene TRBV9 combines with J gene TRBJ2-1; 10 nucleotides align to TRBD2. Germline CDR1 reads SGDLS; CDR2 reads YYNGEE. This CDR3 comprises 15 residues. With 4 bases clipped from V and 1 base from J, the junction kept 2 bases outside the gene matches. CDR3 DNA: TGTGCCAGCAGCCAGACTAGCGGGTCCTACAATGAGCAGTTCTTC. Translation gives CASSQTSGSYNEQFF.

The rearrangement joins TRBV19 to TRBJ2-7, with 11 positions matching TRBD1. CDR3 length: 12 amino acids. Germline loops: CDR1 LNHDA, CDR2 SQIVND (reference sequence). The V gene end was trimmed by 11 bases and the J gene end by 3 bases; junction bases not matched to a gene: 3. In nucleotides, the CDR3 is TGTGCCTCCGGGACAGGGGGCTACGAGCAGTACTTC. Translating gives CASGTGGYEQYF.

This chain links TRBV7-2 with TRBJ2-7; D uncertain. Per germline, CDR1 SGHTA and CDR2 FQGNSA. The CDR3 extends over 13 amino acids. The germline V and J ends were trimmed by 7 bases and 3 bases, with 13 bases remaining between them. The CDR3 protein is CASKVTLDYEQYF. Written as DNA, the CDR3 is TGTGCCAGCAAGGTTACTCTAGACTACGAGCAGTACTTC.

The genes are TRBV10-1 and TRBJ2-7, with D unresolved. The germline CDR1 and CDR2 sequences are WNHNN and SYGVQD (reference sequence). CDR3 length equals 13 residues. The germline V and J ends were trimmed by 6 bases and 0 bases, with 9 bases remaining between them. The CDR3 is CASRVSISYEQYF. Here the CDR3 DNA reads TGCGCCAGCAGAGTCAGTATCTCCTACGAGCAGTACTTC.

This chain uses TRBV6-5 with TRBJ1-2; D is uncertain. The germline CDR1 and CDR2 sequences are MNHEY and SVGAGI. Trimming removed 1 base at V and 6 bases at J, with 15 bases between. The CDR3 runs 15 residues. The CDR3 sequence: CASSYYGGIKDGYTF. The CDR3 DNA is TGTGCCAGCAGTTACTATGGCGGTATTAAGGATGGCTACACCTTC.

The chain links TRBV9 to TRBJ1-2; TRBD1 matches at 10 bases. The germline gives CDR1 SGDLS, CDR2 YYNGEE. CDR3 length: 15 residues. V was pared by 4 bases and J by 3 bases, with 6 bases of the junction left unmatched. The CDR3 region has the DNA TGTGCCAGCAGCCGACAGGGGGCTGGGGACTATGGCTACACCTTC. Translated: CASSRQGAGDYGYTF. Drawing the rest from reference TRBV9 and TRBJ1-2, the complete variable domain is DSGVTQTPKHLITATGQRVTLRCSPRSGDLSVYWYQQSLDQGLQFLIQYYNGEERAKGNILERFSAQQFPDLHSELNLSSLELGDSALYFCASSRQGAGDYGYTFGSGTRLTVV.

The J gene is TRBJ2-6, the V gene TRBV28; D perhaps matches TRBD1 (6 bases). The V end was cut by 4 bases, the J end by 4 bases, with 11 bases between. CDR1 and CDR2 from the germline V gene are MDHEN and SYDVKM. The CDR3 spans 15 residues. CDR3 sequence: CASSYQGKGANVLTF. In DNA form, the CDR3 reads TGTGCCAGCAGTTATCAGGGGAAAGGGGCCAACGTCCTGACTTTC.

The V call is TRBV29-1, the J call TRBJ2-3, with 10 nucleotides matching TRBD2. The CDR3 contains 13 residues. CDR1 and CDR2 from the germline V gene are SQVTM and ANQGSEA. V trimming: 6 bases; J trimming: 7 bases; junction bases outside the gene matches: 7. The CDR3 loop is CSVKLAGANTQYF. For the CDR3, the DNA is TGCAGCGTGAAGCTAGCGGGAGCAAATACGCAGTATTTT.

This clone was observed a handful of times. This chain connects TRBV10-3 to TRBJ1-1, with D possibly TRBD1 on 5 matching bases. Per the germline V gene, CDR1 is ENHRY and CDR2 is SYGVKD. V lost 6 bases to trimming and J lost 2 bases, with 13 bases between them. CDR3 length equals 14 residues. The CDR3 region has the DNA TGTGCCATCAGGGGTCTGGGGGGAAACACTGAAGCTTTCTTT. Translation gives CAIRGLGGNTEAFF.

The chain links TRBV10-3 to TRBJ1-6; 7 bases align to TRBD1. The CDR3 contains 16 residues. J lost 9 bases, V lost 6 bases, and 14 bases had no gene match. The germline V gene has CDR1 ENHRY and CDR2 SYGVKD. The CDR3: CAIRGKTGAGGSPLHF. CDR3 coding DNA: TGTGCCATCAGAGGAAAAACAGGGGCTGGGGGTTCACCCCTCCACTTT.

The chain links TRBV9 to TRBJ1-1; D may be TRBD1 (6 bases). Germline CDR1 is SGDLS and CDR2 is YYNGEE. Trimming pared 4 bases from V and 5 bases from J, leaving 18 bases between. The CDR3 contains 15 residues. The CDR3 loop is CASSSSRTVGTEAFF. The CDR3 bases are TGTGCCAGCAGCTCGAGCCGGACAGTCGGGACTGAAGCTTTCTTT. Filled out from reference TRBV9 and TRBJ1-1, the complete variable domain reads DSGVTQTPKHLITATGQRVTLRCSPRSGDLSVYWYQQSLDQGLQFLIQYYNGEERAKGNILERFSAQQFPDLHSELNLSSLELGDSALYFCASSSSRTVGTEAFFGQGTRLTVV.